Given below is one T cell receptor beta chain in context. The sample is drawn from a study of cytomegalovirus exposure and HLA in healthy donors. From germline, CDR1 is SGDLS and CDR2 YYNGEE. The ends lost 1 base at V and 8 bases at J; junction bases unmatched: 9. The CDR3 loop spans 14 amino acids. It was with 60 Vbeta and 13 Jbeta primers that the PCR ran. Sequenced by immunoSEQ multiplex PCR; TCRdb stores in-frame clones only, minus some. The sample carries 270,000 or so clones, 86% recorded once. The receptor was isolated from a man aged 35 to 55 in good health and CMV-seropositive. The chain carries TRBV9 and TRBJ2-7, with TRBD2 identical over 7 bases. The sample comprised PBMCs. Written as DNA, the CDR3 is TGTGCCAGCAGCGTAAGTGGACTAGAATCACAGCAGTACTTC. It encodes CASSVSGLESQQYF.